The rows below give T cell receptor beta chains drawn from one sample of a study of beta chain features in type 1 diabetes. Assay used: immunoSEQ multiplex PCR; TCRdb lists only in-frame clones, some missing. In the table there are about 640,000 clones, around an eighth of which are singletons. Source material: naive CD4+ T cells from blood. These receptors were obtained from a man aged 25-40 years with type 1 diabetes. CDR3s include the opening cysteine and the closing phenylalanine or tryptophan. D genes are given only for firm matches. A clone size is listed for some rows: how often the clone was seen (once, few, many), or a class if it is expanded.

d_call j_call v_call clone_size cdr3_nt cdr3_aa
NA TRBJ1-3 TRBV9 NA TGTGCCAGCAGCCCGGTGGGAAACGGAAACACCATATATTTT CASSPVGNGNTIYF
TRBD2 TRBJ2-1 TRBV9 NA TGTGCCAGCAGCGTACGTCTAGCGGGCTACAATGAGCAGTTCTTC CASSVRLAGYNEQFF
TRBD1 TRBJ2-7 TRBV6-1 few TGTGCCAGCCCCGGACAGGGAAGCGAGCAGTACTTC CASPGQGSEQYF
NA TRBJ2-3 TRBV10-3 few TGTGCCATCAGTGAGTCTAAGGAGGCAGATACGCAGTATTTT CAISESKEADTQYF
TRBD1 TRBJ1-5 TRBV5-6 few TGTGCCAGCAGCTTAACAGGGGGCGATCAGCCCCAGCATTTT CASSLTGGDQPQHF
TRBD2 TRBJ2-2 TRBV7-9 NA TGTGCCAGCAGCCCTCAGACTAGCGTGTACACCGGGGAGCTGTTTTTT CASSPQTSVYTGELFF
TRBD2 TRBJ2-5 TRBV14 few TGTGCCAGCAGCCAAGTCGGCGGGGGGGAGACCCAGTACTTC CASSQVGGGETQYF
NA TRBJ2-7 TRBV4-3 NA TGCGCCAGCAGCCAAGATCGAGGGGCTTACTACGAGCAGTACTTC CASSQDRGAYYEQYF
TRBD1 TRBJ1-3 TRBV7-3 few TGTGCCAGCAGCTTGGGGACAGGGGCTGGAAACACCATATATTTT CASSLGTGAGNTIYF
TRBD2 TRBJ2-5 TRBV9 few TGTGCCAGCAGCCGGGGGGTATACCAAGAGACCCAGTACTTC CASSRGVYQETQYF
NA TRBJ2-1 TRBV2 few TGTGCCAGCAGTGACGGGGGAAGAGGCTACAATGAGCAGTTCTTC CASSDGGRGYNEQFF
NA TRBJ2-7 TRBV6-6 NA TGTGCCAGCAGCCGCGGGGCCTCCTACGAGCAGTACTTC CASSRGASYEQYF
NA TRBJ2-1 TRBV9 few TGTGCCAGCAGCGTAGAAGGCGGGGCAGGAGATCGGGAGTTCTTC CASSVEGGAGDREFF
TRBD1 TRBJ1-6 TRBV11-1 few TGTGCCAGCAGCTTCCGCCCGGGACAGGGGAACGATTCACCCCTCCACTTT CASSFRPGQGNDSPLHF
NA TRBJ1-2 TRBV2 few TGTGCCAGCAGTGAAATCGACAGCCTCTATGGCTACACCTTC CASSEIDSLYGYTF
TRBD2 TRBJ2-5 TRBV9 few TGTGCCAGCAGCGTAGGAGGAGGACTAGCGGGCCAAGAGACCCAGTACTTC CASSVGGGLAGQETQYF
NA TRBJ2-1 TRBV5-1 NA TGCGCCAGCAGCTTGGCCCGGGCCGCTGCTCTGGGGGAGCAGTTCTTC CASSLARAAALGEQFF
NA TRBJ2-2 TRBV11-2 NA TGTGCCAGCAGGGGTCTGGGGACGAACACCGGGGAGCTGTTTTTT CASRGLGTNTGELFF
NA TRBJ1-1 TRBV9 few TGTGCCAGCAGCGTAAGGGAGGACACTGAAGCTTTCTTT CASSVREDTEAFF
TRBD2 TRBJ2-3 TRBV7-9 few TGTGCCAGCAGCCTAGCTAGCGGGGGAGATACGCAGTATTTT CASSLASGGDTQYF
TRBD2 TRBJ2-7 TRBV11-3 NA TGTGCCAGCAGCTTAACTAGCGGAACCTACGAGCAGTACTTC CASSLTSGTYEQYF
NA TRBJ1-2 TRBV9 NA TGTGCCAGCAGCGTAGCAGCCCTTAACTATGGCTACACCTTC CASSVAALNYGYTF
NA TRBJ2-5 TRBV7-9 few TGTGCCAGCAGCTTAGTCTCGAGTCGCCAAGAGACCCAGTACTTC CASSLVSSRQETQYF
TRBD1 TRBJ2-1 TRBV4-3 few TGCGCCAGCAGCCAGGCGACAGGGGCCTTTTACAATGAGCAGTTCTTC CASSQATGAFYNEQFF
TRBD1 TRBJ2-7 TRBV25-1 few TGTGCCAGCAGTGAATCCAGGGGGCCCGAGCAGTACTTC CASSESRGPEQYF
NA TRBJ2-3 TRBV5-1 NA TGCGCCAGCAGCTTGGCGGGGAGCACAGATACGCAGTATTTT CASSLAGSTDTQYF
NA TRBJ2-4 TRBV11-2 NA TGTGCCAGCAGCGGAGAGGGAGGAAACATTCAGTACTTC CASSGEGGNIQYF
NA TRBJ2-2 TRBV2 NA TGTGCCAGCAGTGCCCTCTGGGTAGGGAACACCGGGGAGCTGTTTTTT CASSALWVGNTGELFF
TRBD1 TRBJ2-4 TRBV9 few TGTGCCAGCAGCGTAGAGGACAGGGGGCAGAGCATTCAGTACTTC CASSVEDRGQSIQYF
NA TRBJ2-3 TRBV18 NA TGTGCCAGCTCACCACCGGGCTCTACAGATACGCAGTATTTT CASSPPGSTDTQYF
TRBD1 TRBJ2-2 TRBV14 NA TGTGCCAGCAGCCGCTCTCTAGGACAGGGAGAATGGACCGGGGAGCTGTTTTTT CASSRSLGQGEWTGELFF
TRBD1 TRBJ1-2 TRBV4-3 NA TGCGCCAGCAGCCTCCCCCAGGGACAGGGAAGAGAAGAAGGCTACACCTTC CASSLPQGQGREEGYTF
NA TRBJ1-1 TRBV5-6 NA TGTGCCAGCAGTCTTGACCTCGGGCCCCAAGCTTTCTTT CASSLDLGPQAFF
NA TRBJ2-5 TRBV20-1 few TGCAGTGCGCGCACTTCAACGACCCAGTACTTC CSARTSTTQYF
NA TRBJ1-1 TRBV7-2 NA TGTGCCGGGGGAGAGCAGCCGAACACTGAAGCTTTCTTT CAGGEQPNTEAFF
NA TRBJ1-2 TRBV12-5 NA TGTGCTAGTGTGGGGGGCACGTACTATGGCTACACCTTC CASVGGTYYGYTF
NA TRBJ2-1 TRBV6-1 NA TGTGCCAGCAAGGAGACGGCCCAAGATAATGAGCAGTTCTTC CASKETAQDNEQFF
NA TRBJ2-5 TRBV11-2 NA TGTGCCAGCAGCTTACTCATCACGGGATTCGATGCCCAGTACTTC CASSLLITGFDAQYF
NA TRBJ1-2 TRBV2 few TGTGCCAGCAGTTCAACACAGGGAATGGATGGCTACACCTTC CASSSTQGMDGYTF
NA TRBJ2-7 TRBV5-6 few TGTGCCAGCAGCTTGGATGGTCGGAGCCCGATGAACGAGCAGTACTTC CASSLDGRSPMNEQYF
TRBD1 TRBJ1-2 TRBV4-3 few TGCGCCAGCAGCCACCTGACAGGGAACCGTTTCGGCTACACCTTC CASSHLTGNRFGYTF
NA TRBJ2-2 TRBV5-4 few TGTGCCAGCAGCTTGCAGAATTTGAACACCGGGGAGCTGTTTTTT CASSLQNLNTGELFF
NA TRBJ1-4 TRBV2 NA TGTGCCAGCAGTGGGGGAAAACTGTTTTTT CASSGGKLFF
TRBD2 TRBJ2-1 TRBV10-3 NA TGTGCCATCGGGGGACTAGCGTACAATGAGCAGTTCTTC CAIGGLAYNEQFF
TRBD1 TRBJ1-4 TRBV4-3 few TGCGCCAGCAGCCCTGGACAGGGAGGTGAAAAACTGTTTTTT CASSPGQGGEKLFF
NA TRBJ2-1 TRBV25-1 few TGTGCCAGCAGGAGCCCAGCGGATGGGTACAATGAGCAGTTCTTC CASRSPADGYNEQFF
NA TRBJ1-2 TRBV29-1 few TGCAGCGTTGCGGGGGGCGACGGCTACACCTTC CSVAGGDGYTF
NA TRBJ2-5 TRBV4-3 few TGCGCCAGCAGCCAAGATTTTTGGGGTGAGGAGACCCAGTACTTC CASSQDFWGEETQYF
TRBD1 TRBJ1-4 TRBV7-2 few TGTGCCAGCAGCCCCGGACAGGGCAGGGAAAAACTGTTTTTT CASSPGQGREKLFF
TRBD1 TRBJ1-5 TRBV7-7 few TGTGCTAGCAGCTCCCCGGGACAGCATCAGCCCCAGCATTTT CASSSPGQHQPQHF
TRBD2 TRBJ2-3 TRBV27 NA TGTGCCAGCAGTTTAAATATAGCGGGGGGATTCACAGATACGCAGTATTTT CASSLNIAGGFTDTQYF
NA TRBJ1-6 TRBV5-1 once TGCGCCAGCACCGAAACAGGGTCAGGTAATTCACCCCTCCACTTT CASTETGSGNSPLHF
NA TRBJ1-2 TRBV19 few TGTGCCAGTAGTCCTCCAGAGGGCAACTATGGCTACACCTTC CASSPPEGNYGYTF
NA TRBJ1-1 TRBV6-5 NA TGTGCCAGCAGCCCACAGGTGCTGAACACTGAAGCTTTCTTT CASSPQVLNTEAFF
TRBD1 TRBJ2-1 TRBV19 few TGTGCCAGTAGTCCTCGACAGGGGGCTAACAATGAGCAGTTCTTC CASSPRQGANNEQFF
NA TRBJ2-7 TRBV6-5 NA TGTGCCAGCAGTTACTCTGAGACTGGCCGCTACGAGCAGTACTTC CASSYSETGRYEQYF
NA TRBJ2-2 TRBV29-1 NA TGCAGCGTTGAAGATAGGGTCAGAAACACCGGGGAGCTGTTTTTT CSVEDRVRNTGELFF